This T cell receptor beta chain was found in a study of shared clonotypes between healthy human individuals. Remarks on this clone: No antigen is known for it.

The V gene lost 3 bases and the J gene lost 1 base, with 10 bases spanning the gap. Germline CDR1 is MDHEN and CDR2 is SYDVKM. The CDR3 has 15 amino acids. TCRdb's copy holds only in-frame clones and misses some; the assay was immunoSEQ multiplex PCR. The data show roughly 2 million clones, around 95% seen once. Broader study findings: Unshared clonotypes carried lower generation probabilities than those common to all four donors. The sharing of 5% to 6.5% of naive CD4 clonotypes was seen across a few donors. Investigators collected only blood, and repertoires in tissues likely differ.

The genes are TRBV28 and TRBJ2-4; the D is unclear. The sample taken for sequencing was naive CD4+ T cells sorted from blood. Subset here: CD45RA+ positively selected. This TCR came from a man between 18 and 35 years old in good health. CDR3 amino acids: CASSFPQVAKNIQYF. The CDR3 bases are TGTGCCAGCAGTTTTCCCCAAGTGGCCAAAAACATTCAGTACTTC.